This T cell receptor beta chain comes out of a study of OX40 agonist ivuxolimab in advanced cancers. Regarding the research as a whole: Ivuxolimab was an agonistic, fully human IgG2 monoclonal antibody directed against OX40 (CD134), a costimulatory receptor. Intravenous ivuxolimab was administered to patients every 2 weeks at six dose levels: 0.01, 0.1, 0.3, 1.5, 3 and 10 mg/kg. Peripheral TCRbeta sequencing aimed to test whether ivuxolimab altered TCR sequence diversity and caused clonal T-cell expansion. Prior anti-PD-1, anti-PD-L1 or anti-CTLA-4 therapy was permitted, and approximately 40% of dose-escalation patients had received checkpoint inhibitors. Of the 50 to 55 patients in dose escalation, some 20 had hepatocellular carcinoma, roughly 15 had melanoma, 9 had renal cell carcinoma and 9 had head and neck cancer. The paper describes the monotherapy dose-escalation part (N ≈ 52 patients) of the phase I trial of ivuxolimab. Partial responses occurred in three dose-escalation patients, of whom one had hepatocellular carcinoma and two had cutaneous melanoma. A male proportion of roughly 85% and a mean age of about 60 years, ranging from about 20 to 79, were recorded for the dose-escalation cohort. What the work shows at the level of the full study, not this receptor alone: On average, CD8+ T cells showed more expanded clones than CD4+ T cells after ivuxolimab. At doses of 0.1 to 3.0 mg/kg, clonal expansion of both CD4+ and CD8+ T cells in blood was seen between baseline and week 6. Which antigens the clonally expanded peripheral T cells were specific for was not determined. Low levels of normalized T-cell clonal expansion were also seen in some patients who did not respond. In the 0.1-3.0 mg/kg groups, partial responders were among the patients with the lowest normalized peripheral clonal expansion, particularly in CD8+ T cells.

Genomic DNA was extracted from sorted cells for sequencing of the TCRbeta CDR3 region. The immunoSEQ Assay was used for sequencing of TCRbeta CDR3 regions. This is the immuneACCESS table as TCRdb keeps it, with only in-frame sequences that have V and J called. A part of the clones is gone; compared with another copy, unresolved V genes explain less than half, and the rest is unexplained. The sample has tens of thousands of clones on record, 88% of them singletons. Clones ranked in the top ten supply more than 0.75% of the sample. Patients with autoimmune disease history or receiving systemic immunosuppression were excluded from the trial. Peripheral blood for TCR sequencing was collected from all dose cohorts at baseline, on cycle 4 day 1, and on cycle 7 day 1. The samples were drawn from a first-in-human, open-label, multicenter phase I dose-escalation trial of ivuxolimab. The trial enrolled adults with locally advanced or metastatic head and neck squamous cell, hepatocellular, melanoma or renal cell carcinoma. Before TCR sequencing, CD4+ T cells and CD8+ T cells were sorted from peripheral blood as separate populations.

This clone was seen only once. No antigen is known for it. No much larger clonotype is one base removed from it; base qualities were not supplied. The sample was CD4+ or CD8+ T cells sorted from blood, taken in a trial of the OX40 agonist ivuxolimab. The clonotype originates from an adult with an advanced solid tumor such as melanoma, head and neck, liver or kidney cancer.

The nucleotide sequence reads TGTGCCACCTATGTGAGCTCTTCCGGGGGAGCGCAGTACTTC. Translated, this gives CATYVSSSGGAQYF. In this chain, TRBV6-1 is recombined with TRBJ2-7, and perhaps TRBD2 as D gene, on 6 matching bases. Via the germline V gene, CDR1 is MNHNS and CDR2 SASEGT. Trimming costs V 10 bases and J 9 bases, and their ends lie 25 bases apart. Counted from cysteine to phenylalanine, this CDR3 has 14 amino acids. Of the read, only the CDR3 DNA is kept; its 42 bases are in frame from base 1.